The present T cell receptor beta chain was sequenced within a study of blood T cell repertoires in COVID-19. At the level of the study: Specimens from acute and convalescent COVID-19 originated in the United States, Italy and Spain. The analysed material was cDNA or gDNA that came from T cells, B-cell-depleted T cells, or PBMCs.

In the study's own analysis: Reference gene primer amplification yielded estimated nucleated cell counts. Generated by immunoSEQ multiplex PCR, the TCRdb table keeps only in-frame clones and is missing some. V and J calls and clone size are as listed in that table; D and trimming were resolved from the DNA. The sample carries 120,000 or so clones, roughly 89% recorded once. The source material was peripheral blood. This clonotype was obtained from a man aged 35-49 years with acute or convalescent COVID-19.

The chain's CDR3 is CASRGSSGRSDTQYF. CDR3 DNA: TGTGCCAGCAGAGGTTCTAGCGGGAGGTCAGATACGCAGTATTTT. The V gene is TRBV2, the J gene TRBJ2-3; 11 positions agree with TRBD2. Per germline, CDR1 SNHLY and CDR2 FYNNEI. V was pared by 6 bases and J by 4 bases, with 6 bases of the junction left unmatched. The CDR3 runs 15 residues.